This T cell receptor (beta chain) was found in a study of cytomegalovirus exposure and HLA in healthy donors. The primer mix had 60 Vbeta and 13 Jbeta primers. Generated by immunoSEQ multiplex PCR, the TCRdb table keeps only in-frame clones and is missing some. The profile shows 170,000 or so clones, 75% to 90% of them singletons. The germline CDR1 and CDR2 sequences are MNHEY and SVGAGI. This CDR3 has 15 residues. V was shortened by 0 bases and J by 5 bases, with 13 bases between the two germline ends. The rearrangement joins TRBV6-5 to TRBJ1-2; a weak D match, TRBD1 (6 bases). Sequenced material: PBMCs. This clonotype was obtained from a male donor in good health and CMV-seropositive. In DNA form, the CDR3 reads TGTGCCAGCAGTTACTCTCCAGGGGTTGGATATGGCTACACCTTC. Translating gives CASSYSPGVGYGYTF.